This TCR beta chain is drawn from a study of immune reconstitution after stem cell transplant in scleroderma (dated by TCRdb to about 2017). In this sample, this clonotype turned up a few times. This receptor's antigen is unknown. Base-call qualities are not available, and no considerably larger clone is one nucleotide away. The receptor library was made with RT-PCR. Sequenced on an Illumina MiSeq. Starting from the raw public reads, TCRdb applied fastp trimming at Q25, assembled clones with MiXCR and retained in-frame beta chains. Entries are consolidated by CDR3 protein sequence, retaining the most common genes and DNA. A total of around 3,000 distinct CDR3 sequences appear in this sample, 9% of them only once. Around 9.7% of the sample rests with the top ten. The germline V gene (reference sequence) gives CDR1 as DFQATT and CDR2 as SNEGSKA. The germline V end is reduced by 6 bases and the J end by 3 bases; junction bases left unmatched: 10. The CDR3 numbers 16 residues from cysteine through phenylalanine. The sequence is cut down to CDR3 DNA, 48 bases in frame from base 1.

The rearrangement combines TRBV20-1 with TRBJ2-7; TRBD2 lines up with 14 middle nucleotides. This sample was gathered before or after autologous hematopoietic stem cell transplantation (not recorded which). The TCR sequence derives from a female donor with systemic sclerosis. CDR3 loop: CSARLAGGRNLYEQYF. The DNA sequence follows: TGCAGTGCCAGACTAGCGGGGGGGAGAAACCTCTACGAGCAGTACTTC.